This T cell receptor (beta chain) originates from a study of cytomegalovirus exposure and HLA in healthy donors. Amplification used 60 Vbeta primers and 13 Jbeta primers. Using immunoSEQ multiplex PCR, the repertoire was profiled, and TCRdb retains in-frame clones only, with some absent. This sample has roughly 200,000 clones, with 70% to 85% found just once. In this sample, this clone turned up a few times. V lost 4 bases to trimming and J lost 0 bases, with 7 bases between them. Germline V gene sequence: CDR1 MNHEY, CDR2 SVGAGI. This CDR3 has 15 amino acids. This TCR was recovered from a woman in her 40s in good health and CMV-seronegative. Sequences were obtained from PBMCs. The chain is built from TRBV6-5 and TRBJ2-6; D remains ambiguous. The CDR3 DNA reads TGTGCCAGCAGTTCCACAGCCTCTGGGGCCAACGTCCTGACTTTC. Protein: CASSSTASGANVLTF.